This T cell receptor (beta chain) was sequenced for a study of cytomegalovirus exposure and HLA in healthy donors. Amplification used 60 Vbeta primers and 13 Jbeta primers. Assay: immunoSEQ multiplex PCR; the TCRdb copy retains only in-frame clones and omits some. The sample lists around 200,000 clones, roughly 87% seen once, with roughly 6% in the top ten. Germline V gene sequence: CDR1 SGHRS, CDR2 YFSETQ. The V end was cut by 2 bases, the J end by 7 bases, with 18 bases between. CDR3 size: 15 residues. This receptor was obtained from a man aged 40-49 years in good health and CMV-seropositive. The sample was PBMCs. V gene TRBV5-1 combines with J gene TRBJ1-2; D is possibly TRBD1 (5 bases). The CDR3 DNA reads TGCGCCAGCAGCTTAATACAGGAGGGATTGATTGGCTACACCTTC. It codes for CASSLIQEGLIGYTF.